One sample yielded the 13 T cell receptor beta chains listed below, sequenced in a study of blood T cell repertoires in COVID-19. The protocol was immunoSEQ multiplex PCR, while the TCRdb copy is restricted to in-frame clones and leaves out a portion. The profile shows about 170,000 clones, around 86% of them singletons. The material sequenced was peripheral blood. Every receptor here comes from a woman aged 80 or older with COVID-19, enrolled during active disease.

This rearrangement joins TRBV19 to TRBJ1-4; TRBD1 aligns across 9 bases. Per the germline V gene, CDR1 is LNHDA and CDR2 is SQIVND (reference sequence). The CDR3 is 23 amino acids. J was trimmed by 0 bases and V by 6 bases; bases with no gene match: 26. The CDR3 here is CASSYWVGWVRDREDATNEKLFF. The CDR3 region has the DNA TGTGCCAGTAGCTATTGGGTTGGGTGGGTCCGGGACAGGGAGGACGCAACTAATGAAAAACTGTTTTTT.

The rearrangement uses TRBV11-2 and TRBJ1-1; D gene unclear. Germline CDR1 and CDR2: SGHAT and FQNNGV. Trimming removed 3 bases at V and 6 bases at J, with 5 bases between. CDR3 length: 11 residues. CDR3 loop: CASSFVSEAFF. Here the CDR3 DNA reads TGTGCCAGCAGCTTTGTCTCTGAAGCTTTCTTT.

This clone was counted once. The J gene is TRBJ1-1, the V gene TRBV5-4; no clear D. This CDR3 has 16 residues. Deletions cut 4 bases from V and 1 base from J, with 17 bases between. Germline values: CDR1 SGHNT, CDR2 YYREEE (reference sequence). The CDR3 loop reads CASSNGRGIGNTEAFF. The DNA of the CDR3 is TGTGCCAGCAGCAACGGGCGGGGTATAGGGAACACTGAAGCTTTCTTT. The full variable domain, its missing parts supplied by reference TRBV5-4 and TRBJ1-1, is ETGVTQSPTHLIKTRGQQVTLRCSSQSGHNTVSWYQQALGQGPQFIFQYYREEENGRGNFPPRFSGLQFPNYSSELNVNALELDDSALYLCASSNGRGIGNTEAFFGQGTRLTVV.

The chain is built from TRBV19 and TRBJ1-5; D gene unclear. In germline, CDR1 is LNHDA, CDR2 SQIVND (reference sequence). V was cut by 7 bases and J by 2 bases, with 12 bases left in between. The CDR3 runs 14 residues. CDR3 loop: CASTSTRGNQPQHF. The CDR3 DNA sequence: TGTGCCAGTACTTCAACCCGGGGCAATCAGCCCCAGCATTTT.

J is TRBJ2-7 and V is TRBV6-5; perhaps TRBD2 as D (5 bases). Germline V gene sequence: CDR1 MNHEY, CDR2 SVGAGI. V was clipped by 7 bases and J by 2 bases, with 12 bases between them. This CDR3 is 13 amino acids long. This chain's CDR3 is CASTPDGTYEQYF. The CDR3 DNA sequence: TGTGCCAGCACTCCGGACGGGACCTACGAGCAGTACTTC.

The chain is built from TRBV6-1 and TRBJ2-1; TRBD2 aligns across 8 bases. Per germline, CDR1 MNHNS and CDR2 SASEGT. J lost 6 bases, V lost 2 bases, and 21 bases had no gene match. The CDR3 covers 20 residues. The CDR3 nucleotides are TGTGCCAGCAGTGAACGGCAGACCCTCGGGGTAGCGGGGAGGGCCAATGAGCAGTTCTTC. Its translation is CASSERQTLGVAGRANEQFF.

The chain recombines TRBV2 with TRBJ2-5; TRBD2 is a possible D gene (5 bases). The V gene's germline CDR1 is SNHLY and CDR2 FYNNEI. This CDR3 has 16 amino acids. V shed 0 bases and J shed 2 bases, with 13 bases lying between them. The CDR3 nucleotides are TGTGCCAGCAGTGAAGCGATGGGCAGAGGGCAAGAGACCCAGTACTTC. It codes for CASSEAMGRGQETQYF.

The genes are TRBV28 and TRBJ2-5, with D possibly TRBD1 on 6 matching bases. CDR1 is MDHEN and CDR2 is SYDVKM in the germline V gene. The CDR3 contains 12 residues. The ends were cut back, 6 bases at V and 4 bases at J, with 9 bases in the middle. DNA of the CDR3: TGTGCCAGCAGCTTGGGGGCAGAGACCCAGTACTTC. This encodes CASSLGAETQYF.

The rearrangement links TRBV11-3 to TRBJ2-2; 9 bases match TRBD2. The junction had 4 bases not matched to a gene; V was cut back by 2 bases and J by 6 bases. Germline CDR1 reads SGHNT; CDR2 reads YENEEA. The CDR3 runs to 15 residues. The CDR3 protein is CASSLFAGGPGELFF. The CDR3 coding sequence is TGTGCCAGCAGCTTATTCGCGGGAGGGCCCGGGGAGCTGTTTTTT.

The CDR3 protein is CASSLTRISGSRGEQFF. The CDR3 DNA is TGTGCCAGCAGTTTGACCCGGATTAGCGGGAGTAGGGGTGAGCAGTTCTTC. V usage is TRBV28 and J usage is TRBJ2-1; TRBD2 agrees at 9 bases. CDR1 MDHEN and CDR2 SYDVKM come from the germline V gene. This CDR3 has 17 amino acids. V gave up 3 bases and J gave up 9 bases; unmatched junction bases: 15.

The chain uses TRBV4-3 and TRBJ2-6; possibly TRBD1 for D (6 bases). Per the germline V gene, CDR1 is LGHNA and CDR2 is YSLEER. The CDR3 length is 16 residues. Trimming removed 1 base from V and 0 bases from J, with 7 bases in between. CDR3 amino acids: CASSQGTVSGANVLTF. CDR3 sequence (DNA): TGCGCCAGCAGCCAAGGGACAGTCTCTGGGGCCAACGTCCTGACTTTC.

V and J are TRBV25-1 and TRBJ2-7, with a tentative D call TRBD1 (5 bases). The CDR3 is made up of 15 amino acids. V was shortened by 3 bases and J by 5 bases, with 17 bases between the two germline ends. Germline values: CDR1 MGHDK, CDR2 SYGVNS. This CDR3 reads CASSDSRAVGDEQYF. In DNA, the CDR3 is TGTGCCAGCAGTGATAGCAGGGCAGTAGGGGACGAGCAGTACTTC.

The rearrangement joins TRBV7-6 to TRBJ2-1; D ambiguous. This CDR3 is 15 amino acids long. Between the trimmed V and J ends, which lost 1 base and 0 bases, there was a span of 7 bases. Germline V CDR1 and CDR2: SGHVS, FNYEAQ. Written as DNA, the CDR3 is TGTGCCAGCAGCTTAGTCCCGAGCTCCTACAATGAGCAGTTCTTC. This encodes CASSLVPSSYNEQFF.